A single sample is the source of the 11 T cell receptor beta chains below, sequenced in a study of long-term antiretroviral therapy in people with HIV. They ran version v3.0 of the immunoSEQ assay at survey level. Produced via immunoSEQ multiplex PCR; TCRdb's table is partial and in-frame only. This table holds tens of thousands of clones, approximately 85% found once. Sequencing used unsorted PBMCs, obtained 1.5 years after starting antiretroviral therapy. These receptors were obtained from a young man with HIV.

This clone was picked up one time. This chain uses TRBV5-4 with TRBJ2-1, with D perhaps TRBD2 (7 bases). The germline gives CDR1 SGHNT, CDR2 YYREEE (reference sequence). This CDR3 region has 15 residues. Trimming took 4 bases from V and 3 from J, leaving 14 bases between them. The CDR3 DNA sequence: TGTGCCAGCAGCCCTGGGGGGGCCCGCTACAATGAGCAGTTCTTC. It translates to CASSPGGARYNEQFF.

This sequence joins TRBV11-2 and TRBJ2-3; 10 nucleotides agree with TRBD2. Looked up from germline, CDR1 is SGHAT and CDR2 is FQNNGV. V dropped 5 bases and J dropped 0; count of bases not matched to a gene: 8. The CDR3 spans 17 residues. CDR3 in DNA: TGTGCCAGCAGCGACCCCACAGCGGGGGGGAGCACAGATACGCAGTATTTT. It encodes CASSDPTAGGSTDTQYF.

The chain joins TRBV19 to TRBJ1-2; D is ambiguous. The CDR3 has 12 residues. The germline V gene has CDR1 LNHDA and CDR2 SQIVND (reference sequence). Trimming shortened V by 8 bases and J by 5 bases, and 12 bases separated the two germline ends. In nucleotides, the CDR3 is TGTGCCAGTCAGGAAGCGGTGTATGGCTACACCTTC. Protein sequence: CASQEAVYGYTF. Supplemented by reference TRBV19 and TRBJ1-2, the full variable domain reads DGGITQSPKYLFRKEGQNVTLSCEQNLNHDAMYWYRQDPGQGLRLIYYSQIVNDFQKGDIAEGYSVSREKKESFPLTVTSAQKNPTAFYLCASQEAVYGYTFGSGTRLTVV.

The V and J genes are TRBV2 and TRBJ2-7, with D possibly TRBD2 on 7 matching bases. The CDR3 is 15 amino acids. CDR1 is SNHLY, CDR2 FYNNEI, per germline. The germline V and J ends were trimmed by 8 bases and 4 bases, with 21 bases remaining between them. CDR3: CASGLGGGRAYEQYF. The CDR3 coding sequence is TGTGCCAGCGGCCTAGGGGGAGGGAGGGCTTACGAGCAGTACTTC.

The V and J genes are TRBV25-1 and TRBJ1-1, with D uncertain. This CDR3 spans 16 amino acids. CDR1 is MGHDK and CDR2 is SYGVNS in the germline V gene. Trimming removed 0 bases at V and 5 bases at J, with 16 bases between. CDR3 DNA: TGTGCCAGCAGTGAATATTTTATGGAATCTGGTACTGAAGCTTTCTTT. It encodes CASSEYFMESGTEAFF.

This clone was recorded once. The CDR3 DNA reads as TGTGCCAGCAGCGGCGCCGACCGATCTTACTCTGGAAACACCATATATTTT. It yields the protein CASSGADRSYSGNTIYF. The V gene is TRBV9, the J gene TRBJ1-3, with D unclear. V was trimmed by 3 bases and J by 0 bases, leaving 16 bases between them. The germline V gene has CDR1 SGDLS and CDR2 YYNGEE. The CDR3 runs to 17 residues.

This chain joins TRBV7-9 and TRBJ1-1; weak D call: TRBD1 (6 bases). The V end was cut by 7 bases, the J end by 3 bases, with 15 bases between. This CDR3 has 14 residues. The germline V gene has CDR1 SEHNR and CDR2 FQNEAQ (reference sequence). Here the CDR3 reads CASTPQGRDTEAFF. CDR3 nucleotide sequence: TGTGCCAGCACCCCGCAGGGGAGGGACACTGAAGCTTTCTTT.

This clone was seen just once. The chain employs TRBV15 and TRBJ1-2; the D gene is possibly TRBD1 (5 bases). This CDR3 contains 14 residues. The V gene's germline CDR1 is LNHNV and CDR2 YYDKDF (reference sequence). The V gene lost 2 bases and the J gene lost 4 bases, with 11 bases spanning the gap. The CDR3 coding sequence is TGTGCCACCAGCAGAATGGAGGGGATCTATGGCTACACCTTC. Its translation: CATSRMEGIYGYTF. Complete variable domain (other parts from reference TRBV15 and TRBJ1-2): DAMVIQNPRYQVTQFGKPVTLSCSQTLNHNVMYWYQQKSSQAPKLLFHYYDKDFNNEADTPDNFQSRRPNTSFCFLDIRSPGLGDTAMYLCATSRMEGIYGYTFGSGTRLTVV.

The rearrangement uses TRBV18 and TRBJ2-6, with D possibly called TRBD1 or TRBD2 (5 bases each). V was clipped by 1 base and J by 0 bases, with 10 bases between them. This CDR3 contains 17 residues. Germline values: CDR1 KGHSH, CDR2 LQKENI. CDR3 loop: CASSPLSGHSGANVLTF. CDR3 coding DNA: TGTGCCAGCTCACCACTGAGCGGACACTCTGGGGCCAACGTCCTGACTTTC. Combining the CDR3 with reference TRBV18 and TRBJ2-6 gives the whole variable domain NAGVMQNPRHLVRRRGQEARLRCSPMKGHSHVYWYRQLPEEGLKFMVYLQKENIIDESGMPKERFSAEFPKEGPSILRIQQVVRGDSAAYFCASSPLSGHSGANVLTFGAGSRLTVL.

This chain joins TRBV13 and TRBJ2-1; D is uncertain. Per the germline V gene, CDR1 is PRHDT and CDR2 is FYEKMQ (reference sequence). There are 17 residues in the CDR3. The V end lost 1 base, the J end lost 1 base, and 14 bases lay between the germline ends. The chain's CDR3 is CASSLVVISGSYNEQFF. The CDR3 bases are TGTGCCAGCAGCTTAGTGGTAATTTCAGGTTCCTACAATGAGCAGTTCTTC.

CDR3 DNA: TGTGCCAGCAGTTTCGACCGGGAGACCCAGTACTTC. This gives the protein CASSFDRETQYF. The rearrangement links TRBV27 to TRBJ2-5; D is uncertain. V lost 3 bases, J lost 5 bases, and 7 bases lay in between. Germline assignment: CDR1 MNHEY and CDR2 SMNVEV (reference sequence). The CDR3 runs to 12 residues.